This TCR beta chain was identified during a study of T cells in Graves' hyperthyroidism and ophthalmopathy. Study-wide results and caveats: Most thyroid-expanded clonotypes above 0.001 were also found in blood.

This clonotype was seen repeatedly, ten times or more. Its matching antigen is unknown. What was amplified from RNA transcripts were TCR beta CDR3 regions. The HTBI primer set served for first-round RT-PCR of the TCR CDR3. TCRdb reanalysed the multiplex PCR reads using MiXCR and keeps one entry per CDR3 protein. The sample has about 180,000 distinct CDR3 sequences; 17% are singletons. Stable Graves' hyperthyroidism denoted no ophthalmopathy progression over 18 months. PBMCs were sourced from less than 12 ml fresh peripheral blood. The CDR3 is 11 residues long. With 4 bases removed from V and 5 bases from J, the gap between germline ends came to 6 bases. Per germline, CDR1 SNHLY and CDR2 FYNNEI.

This clonotype was obtained from a woman aged 50 to 65 with Graves' hyperthyroidism. Sequencing was performed on blood. V usage is TRBV2 and J usage is TRBJ2-7; D gene ambiguous. CDR3 coding DNA: TGTGCCAGCAGTGCCTCGAACGAGCAGTACTTC. The encoded protein is CASSASNEQYF.